These 6 T cell receptor beta chains originate from one sample sequenced in a study of shared clonotypes between healthy human individuals. TCRdb keeps only in-frame clones here, not all; method: immunoSEQ multiplex PCR. The sample shows a few million clones, more than 90% of them seen only once. Sequencing was carried out using naive CD4+ T cells sorted from blood. The subset is: CD45RA+ positively selected. Receptors originate from a man aged 18 to 30 in good health.

The rearrangement uses TRBV9 and TRBJ2-7, with D perhaps TRBD1 (5 bases). Between the trimmed V and J ends, which lost 4 bases and 6 bases, there was a span of 8 bases. This CDR3 comprises 11 residues. Germline CDR1 SGDLS, CDR2 YYNGEE. The CDR3 nucleotides read TGTGCCAGCAGCCGAGACAGCGAGCAGTACTTC. Its translation is CASSRDSEQYF.

This clone showed up just a few times. Other nucleotide sequences in the sample specify the same CDR3. The rearrangement uses TRBV30 and TRBJ1-2, with unresolved D. The CDR3 runs 12 residues. The V and J ends lost 4 bases and 2 bases respectively, with 8 bases between them. CDR1 GTSNPN and CDR2 SVGIG come from the germline V gene (reference sequence). CDR3 sequence (DNA): TGTGCCTGGACCGGCAGCAACTATGGCTACACCTTC. Translated: CAWTGSNYGYTF.

J is TRBJ2-3 and V is TRBV7-9; D may be TRBD1 (6 bases). This CDR3 is built from 16 residues. Germline V gene data show CDR1 as SEHNR and CDR2 as FQNEAQ (reference sequence). The germline V and J ends were trimmed by 1 base and 2 bases, with 13 bases remaining between them. CDR3 DNA: TGTGCCAGCAGCTTAGGAAGGACAGACAACACAGATACGCAGTATTTT. Protein sequence: CASSLGRTDNTDTQYF.

Of note for this clone: The sample holds other DNA sequences that translate to the same CDR3. This chain joins TRBV5-4 and TRBJ2-3; 8 bases are shared with TRBD2. CDR1 and CDR2 (germline): SGHNT, YYREEE (reference sequence). The CDR3 consists of 15 residues. V was pared by 2 bases and J by 3 bases, with 5 bases of the junction left unmatched. CDR3 in amino acids: CASSFGGTSTDTQYF. Written as DNA, the CDR3 is TGTGCCAGCAGCTTTGGCGGGACTAGTACAGATACGCAGTATTTT.

V usage is TRBV12-5 and J usage is TRBJ1-2; tentative D call: TRBD1 (6 bases). The V end was cut by 3 bases, the J end by 2 bases, with 13 bases between. This CDR3 has 15 residues. Germline V CDR1 and CDR2: LGHNT, FRNRAP. The CDR3 loop is CASGFIGGLNYGYTF. In nucleotides, the CDR3 is TGTGCTAGTGGTTTCATAGGGGGACTCAACTATGGCTACACCTTC.

This clone was seen only a few times. Distinct nucleotide sequences in the sample also encode this CDR3. The chain couples TRBV5-4 to TRBJ2-3; D is uncertain. The CDR3 totals 13 residues. From germline, CDR1 is SGHNT and CDR2 YYREEE (reference sequence). The V end was cut by 0 bases, the J end by 0 bases, with 2 bases between. DNA for the CDR3: TGTGCCAGCAGCTTGGGTAGCACAGATACGCAGTATTTT. Translation: CASSLGSTDTQYF. The full variable domain, its missing parts supplied by reference TRBV5-4 and TRBJ2-3, is ETGVTQSPTHLIKTRGQQVTLRCSSQSGHNTVSWYQQALGQGPQFIFQYYREEENGRGNFPPRFSGLQFPNYSSELNVNALELDDSALYLCASSLGSTDTQYFGPGTRLTVL.